This entry is about one T cell receptor (beta chain). Its antigen remains unknown. The CDR3 is 18 residues long. Per germline, CDR1 DFQATT and CDR2 SNEGSKA (reference sequence). V trimming: 5 bases; J trimming: 0 bases; junction bases outside the gene matches: 17. The entry originates in a study of CD8+CD57+ T cells in acquired aplastic anemia. Study details: Across the sorted CD4+ and CD8+ cells, DNA amounts averaged 3.2 ug. Points from the study as a whole: Significant differences in CD8+ Simpson's diversity were not observed between patients and controls.

Profiling that covered TCR beta VDJ and CDR3 relied on genomic DNA as its template. TCRdb independently ran MiXCR on the reads; one entry per CDR3 protein. Of roughly 81,000 distinct CDR3 sequences detected, over 35% appear once; the ten largest clones hold approximately 70%. The chain has TRBV20-1 and TRBJ1-1, with 8 positions matching TRBD1. The sequence came from a human donor in good health, serving as a control. Specimen: sorted CD4+, CD8+, or CD8+CD57+ T cells (not recorded which) from PBMCs. CDR3 DNA: TGCAGTGCTGACGGGGTAAGTTCCAGGGGGCCGATGAACACTGAAGCTTTCTTT. Translating gives CSADGVSSRGPMNTEAFF.